Sequencing of this T cell receptor (beta chain) was carried out in a study of CD8+ T cells in alopecia areata. Study-wide context: Patients took tofacitinib for 6 to 18 months, followed by 6 drug-free months. General study findings and limits: Researchers report lesional scalp, most notably alopecia totalis/universalis, outstripped normal scalp in clonality.

It was from alopecia areata patients that lesional scalp punch biopsies and peripheral blood were collected. The researchers isolated CD4+ and CD8+ T cells from PBMCs by sorting. This clone occurred once. Antigen unknown. Following RNA extraction, reverse transcription yielded cDNA that acted as the sequencing template. The protocol was immunoSEQ multiplex PCR, while the TCRdb copy is restricted to in-frame clones and leaves out a portion. Of 150,000 or so clones listed, 45% to 60% were seen once; the top ten hold 6.5% to 7.5%. This CDR3 contains 13 residues. The chain joins TRBV1 to TRBJ2-3; TRBD2 is the table's D call, not checked against the DNA. TRBV1 has pseudogene status. The sequenced material came from CD4+ T cells sorted from blood. This clonotype originated in a human donor with alopecia areata. CDR3 nucleotide sequence: TGCACCAGCAGCCGTCTTGTCACAGATACGCAGTATTTT. The encoded protein is CTSSRLVTDTQYF.